This T cell receptor beta chain was sequenced during a study of regulatory T cells in long-lasting Graves disease. Study-wide results and caveats: Sampling was limited to peripheral blood rather than thyroid tissue.

The authors built TCR beta libraries using iRepertoire HTBI primers and Arm-PCR of CDR3 regions. TCRdb reprocessed the multiplex PCR reads with MiXCR, giving one entry per CDR3 protein. The table records over 350,000 distinct CDR3 sequences, about 15% of them present only once. V lost 6 bases, J lost 8 bases, and 31 bases stayed unmatched. Looked up from germline, CDR1 is SGHAT and CDR2 is FQNNGV. The CDR3 is 20 residues long. Time point described: newly diagnosed GD, antithyroid drugs for less than 3 months. Isolated PBMC RNA provided the starting material for the TCR library. This clonotype was detected a few times. What it binds is not known. These records were also assigned to another study, of T cells in Graves' hyperthyroidism and ophthalmopathy.

The TCR comes from a woman aged 45 to 65 with Graves disease. The chain employs TRBV11-2 and TRBJ2-7, with TRBD2 matching 7 bases. The sample in question was peripheral blood mononuclear cells (PBMCs), obtained at new diagnosis, from a patient treated with antithyroid drugs. CDR3 amino acids: CASSHLGLFSRAGAGLQQYF. The DNA of the CDR3 is TGTGCCAGCAGTCACTTAGGTCTTTTCTCTAGGGCGGGAGCCGGACTGCAGCAGTACTTC.